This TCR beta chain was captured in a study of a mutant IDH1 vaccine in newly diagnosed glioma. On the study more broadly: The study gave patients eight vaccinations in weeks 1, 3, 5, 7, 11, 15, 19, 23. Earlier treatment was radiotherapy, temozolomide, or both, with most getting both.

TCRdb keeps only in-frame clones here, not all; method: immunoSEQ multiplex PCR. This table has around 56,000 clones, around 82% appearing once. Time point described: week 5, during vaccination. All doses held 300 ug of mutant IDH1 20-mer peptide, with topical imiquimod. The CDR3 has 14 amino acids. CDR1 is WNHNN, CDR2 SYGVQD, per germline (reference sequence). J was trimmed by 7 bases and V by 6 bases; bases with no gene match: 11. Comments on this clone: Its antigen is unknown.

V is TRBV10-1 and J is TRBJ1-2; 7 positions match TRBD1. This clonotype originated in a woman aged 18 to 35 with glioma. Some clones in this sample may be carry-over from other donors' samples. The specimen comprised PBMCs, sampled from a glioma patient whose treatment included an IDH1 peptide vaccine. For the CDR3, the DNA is TGCGCCAGCAGGTCAGACAGGGCTTCGAGTGGCTACACCTTC. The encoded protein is CASRSDRASSGYTF.